This TCR beta chain was sequenced for a study of OX40 agonist ivuxolimab in advanced cancers. The wider study: Patients were around 83% male with ages roughly 23 to 79, mean roughly 55. Study results and caveats: Part of the nonresponder group also had normalized T-cell clonal expansion that was low.

CDR3 length: 15 residues. Germline values: CDR1 SNHLY, CDR2 FYNNEI. J was trimmed by 5 bases and V by 6 bases; bases with no gene match: 9. Sequenced by immunoSEQ multiplex PCR; TCRdb stores in-frame clones only, minus some. The sample holds around 27,000 clones, approximately 81% seen once. Comments on this clone: Its specificity is unknown.

This TCR derives from an adult with an advanced solid tumor such as melanoma, head and neck, liver or kidney cancer. The chain has TRBV2 and TRBJ1-5, with 8 positions matching TRBD1. Sequencing was performed on CD4+ or CD8+ T cells sorted from blood, taken in a trial of the OX40 agonist ivuxolimab. The CDR3 DNA follows: TGTGCCAGCAGCCCTATTCCGACAGGGGATCAGCCCCAGCATTTT. It translates to CASSPIPTGDQPQHF.